This T cell receptor (beta chain) was retrieved from a study of OX40 agonist ivuxolimab in advanced cancers. Whole-study context: Administration of intravenous ivuxolimab to patients occurred every 2 weeks at 0.01 to 10 mg/kg. Three dose-escalation patients had partial responses: one with hepatocellular carcinoma and two with cutaneous melanoma.

Study observations and caveats: Expanded clones belonging to CD8+ T cells outnumbered, on average, those of CD4+.

J was trimmed by 8 bases and V by 5 bases; bases with no gene match: 7. Germline loops: CDR1 SQVTM, CDR2 ANQGSEA. This CDR3 comprises 13 residues. A word on this clone: Its antigen is as yet unknown.

TCRdb's copy holds only in-frame clones and misses some; the assay was immunoSEQ multiplex PCR. The table shows fewer than 75,000 clones, with 85% to 90% occurring only once. The genes are TRBV29-1 and TRBJ2-1; 9 positions match TRBD2. The sample in question was CD4+ or CD8+ T cells sorted from blood, obtained in a trial of the OX40 agonist ivuxolimab. The TCR sequence derives from an adult with an advanced solid tumor such as melanoma, head and neck, liver or kidney cancer. CDR3 amino acids: CSVKGLATYEQFF. The DNA of the CDR3 is TGCAGCGTTAAGGGACTAGCTACTTATGAGCAGTTCTTC.